This T cell receptor beta chain came from a study of tumor and adjacent non-tumor tissue in lung cancer. Whole-study results and caveats: Higher tumor TCR diversity was associated with shorter survival.

TCRbeta libraries were built with three rounds of nested PCR, modified from ARM-PCR. MiXCR was run by TCRdb on the multiplex PCR reads, yielding one entry per CDR3 protein. Among roughly 120,000 distinct CDR3 sequences listed, 62% were seen once. This clonotype showed up many times. Antigen unknown. This sample's RNA came from whole unsorted tissue. More than 3 cm separated this lung sample from the edge of the tumor. The source is a man between 60 and 70 years old with non-small cell lung cancer. Sequenced material: distant non-tumor lung tissue.

CDR3 sequence reads: CASSSTGPNTGELFF. The CDR3 DNA sequence: TGTGCCAGCAGTTCGACAGGGCCCAACACCGGGGAGCTGTTTTTT. The chain has TRBV12-3 or TRBV12-4 and TRBJ2-2; TRBD1 agrees at 7 bases. Trimming took 4 bases from V and 2 from J; bases not matched to a gene: 4. This CDR3 has 15 residues.